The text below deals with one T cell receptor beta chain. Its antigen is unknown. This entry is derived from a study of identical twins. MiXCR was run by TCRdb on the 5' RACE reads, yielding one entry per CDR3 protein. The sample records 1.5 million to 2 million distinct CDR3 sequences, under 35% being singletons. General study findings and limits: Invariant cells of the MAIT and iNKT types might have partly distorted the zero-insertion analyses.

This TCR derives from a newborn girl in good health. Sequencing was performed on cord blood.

The CDR3 DNA is TGTGCCAGCAGCCACGCCGGGACGGCAATACCTAACTATGGCTACACCTTC. Amino acids: CASSHAGTAIPNYGYTF. This sequence joins TRBV4-2 and TRBJ1-2; tentative D call: TRBD1 (5 bases). Trimming removed 3 bases at V and 0 bases at J, with 17 bases between. Germline CDR1 reads LGHNA; CDR2 reads YNFKEQ. The length of the CDR3 is 17 residues.